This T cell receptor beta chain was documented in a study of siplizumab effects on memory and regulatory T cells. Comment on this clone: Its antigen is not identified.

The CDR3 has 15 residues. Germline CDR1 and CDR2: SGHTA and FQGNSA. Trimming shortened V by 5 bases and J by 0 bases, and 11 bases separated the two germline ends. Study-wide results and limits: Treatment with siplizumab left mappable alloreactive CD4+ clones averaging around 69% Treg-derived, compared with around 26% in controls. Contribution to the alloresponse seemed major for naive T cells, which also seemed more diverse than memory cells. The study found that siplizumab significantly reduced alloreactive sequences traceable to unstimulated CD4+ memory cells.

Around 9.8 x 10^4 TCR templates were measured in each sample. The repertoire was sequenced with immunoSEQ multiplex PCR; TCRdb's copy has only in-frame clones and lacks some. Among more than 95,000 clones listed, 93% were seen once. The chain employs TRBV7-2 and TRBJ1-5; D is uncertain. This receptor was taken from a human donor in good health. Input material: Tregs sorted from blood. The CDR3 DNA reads TGTGCCAGCAGCATTACGCCTTCTAGCAATCAGCCCCAGCATTTT. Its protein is CASSITPSSNQPQHF.